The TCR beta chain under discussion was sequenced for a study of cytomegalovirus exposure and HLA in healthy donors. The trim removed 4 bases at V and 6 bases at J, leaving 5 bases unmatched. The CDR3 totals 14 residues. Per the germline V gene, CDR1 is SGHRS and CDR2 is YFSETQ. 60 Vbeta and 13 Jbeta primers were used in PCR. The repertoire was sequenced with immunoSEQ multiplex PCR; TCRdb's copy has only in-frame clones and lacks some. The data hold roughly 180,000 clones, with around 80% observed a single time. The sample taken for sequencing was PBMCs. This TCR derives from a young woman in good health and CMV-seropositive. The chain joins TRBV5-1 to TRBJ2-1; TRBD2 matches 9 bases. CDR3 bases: TGCGCCAGCAGCCGACTAGCGGATTCCAATGAGCAGTTCTTC. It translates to CASSRLADSNEQFF.